One and the same sample provided the 31 T cell receptor beta chains below, sequenced in a study of blood T cell repertoires in COVID-19. Only in-frame clones appear in the TCRdb table, and some are missing; sequencing was by immunoSEQ multiplex PCR. The sample has about 220,000 clones, roughly four fifths seen once. The sequencing sample was made of PBMCs or T cells enriched from blood (not recorded which). All receptors derive from a woman aged 40 to 50 with acute COVID-19.

The chain uses TRBV30 and TRBJ2-1, with 13 bases aligning to TRBD2. This CDR3 is built from 13 residues. Germline trimming cut 0 bases from V and 13 bases from J; bases unmatched to any gene: 3. Germline CDR1 reads GTSNPN; CDR2 reads SVGIG (reference sequence). The CDR3 loop reads CAWSVLAGGYQFF. The DNA of the CDR3 is TGTGCCTGGAGTGTACTAGCGGGAGGGTATCAGTTCTTC.

The rearrangement links TRBV3-1 (or the pseudogene TRBV3-2) to TRBJ1-2, with 8 bases lining up with TRBD1. Germline V CDR1 and CDR2: LGHDT, YNNKEL (reference sequence). The CDR3 loop spans 15 amino acids. Trimming at V came to 0 bases and at J to 8 bases, leaving 8 bases not matched to a gene. The CDR3, as DNA: TGTGCCAGCAGCCAAGAAGGACAGGGAGGAACGGGCTACACCTTC. Translation gives CASSQEGQGGTGYTF.

The chain combines TRBV30 with TRBJ2-7; possibly TRBD1 for D (5 bases). CDR3 size: 12 residues. Germline V gives CDR1 GTSNPN, CDR2 SVGIG (reference sequence). The V end was cut by 3 bases, the J end by 2 bases, with 8 bases between. The CDR3 sequence: CAWSGHPYEQYF. The CDR3 nucleotides read TGTGCCTGGAGCGGACATCCCTACGAGCAGTACTTC. Full variable domain (rest looked up from reference TRBV30 and TRBJ2-7): SQTIHQWPATLVQPVGSPLSLECTVEGTSNPNLYWYRQAAGRGLQLLFYSVGIGQISSEVPQNLSASRPQDRQFILSSKKLLLSDSGFYLCAWSGHPYEQYFGPGTRLTVT.

The CDR3 DNA reads TGTGCCAGTTTGGGCACAGGGGTGGGTCAGTCCTACAATGAGCAGTTCTTC. Translated, it gives CASLGTGVGQSYNEQFF. V is TRBV27 and J is TRBJ2-1, with TRBD1 matching 7 bases. CDR3 size: 17 residues. J lost 1 base, V lost 9 bases, and 15 bases had no gene match. CDR1 is MNHEY and CDR2 is SMNVEV in the germline V gene (reference sequence).

The chain employs TRBV6-1 and TRBJ1-5; D call uncertain. The CDR3 runs to 13 residues. Germline V CDR1 and CDR2: MNHNS, SASEGT. Trimming took off 2 bases at V and 2 bases at J, with 4 bases between the two ends. The CDR3 loop is CASSEQGNQPQHF. In nucleotides, the CDR3 is TGTGCCAGCAGTGAACAGGGCAATCAGCCCCAGCATTTT.

This clone turned up a few times. This chain links TRBV2 with TRBJ2-7; a possible D gene is TRBD2 (6 bases). The CDR3 is 12 amino acids. V shed 6 bases and J shed 3 bases, with 9 bases lying between them. Germline CDR1 SNHLY, CDR2 FYNNEI. In DNA, the CDR3 is TGTGCCAGCAGGCGGGGAATCTACGAGCAGTACTTC. Protein sequence: CASRRGIYEQYF.

J is TRBJ1-5 and V is TRBV19; perhaps TRBD1 as D (5 bases). Germline values: CDR1 LNHDA, CDR2 SQIVND (reference sequence). The CDR3 contains 15 residues. V was pared by 5 bases and J by 1 base, with 12 bases between. CDR3 DNA: TGTGCCAGTAGTTCGGGGGGTGGCAGCAATCAGCCCCAGCATTTT. Protein sequence: CASSSGGGSNQPQHF.

This clone was picked up one time. The chain couples TRBV28 to TRBJ1-1, with a tentative D call TRBD1 (5 bases). Germline CDR1 and CDR2: MDHEN and SYDVKM. V was trimmed by 2 bases and J by 4 bases, leaving 14 bases between them. The CDR3 totals 15 residues. CDR3 DNA: TGTGCCAGCAGTTTAAACGTGGGAAGGGGCACTGAAGCTTTCTTT. Protein product: CASSLNVGRGTEAFF.

The chain employs TRBV11-1 and TRBJ2-1; D is unclear. V shed 1 base and J shed 8 bases, with 15 bases lying between them. CDR1 and CDR2 from the germline V gene are SGHAT and FQDESV (reference sequence). The CDR3 extends over 15 amino acids. The CDR3, as DNA: TGTGCCAGCAGCTTAGGGTCGGCCATTGGAGATGAGCAGTTCTTC. It translates to CASSLGSAIGDEQFF.

The genes are TRBV10-3 and TRBJ1-2; 7 bases line up with TRBD1. Per the germline V gene, CDR1 is ENHRY and CDR2 is SYGVKD. This CDR3 spans 16 amino acids. J gave up 0 bases and V 3 bases, and 7 bases lay outside the gene matches. The CDR3 protein is CAISDPGQAANYGYTF. DNA for the CDR3: TGTGCCATCAGTGACCCTGGACAGGCCGCTAACTATGGCTACACCTTC.

This chain links TRBV14 with TRBJ1-2; 8 bases line up with TRBD1. The CDR3 contains 14 residues. V shed 1 base and J 5 bases; nucleotides not matched to a gene: 3. Germline V lookup: CDR1 SGHDN, CDR2 FVKESK. CDR3 DNA: TGTGCCAGCAGCCAAGCGACAGGGGTTTATGGCTACACCTTC. Protein: CASSQATGVYGYTF.

This sequence joins TRBV3-1 (or the pseudogene TRBV3-2) and TRBJ1-2; TRBD1 is a possible D gene (5 bases). Trimming removed 1 base from V and 0 bases from J, with 9 bases in between. Germline V lookup: CDR1 LGHDT, CDR2 YNNKEL (reference sequence). The length of the CDR3 is 15 residues. The CDR3 region is CASSQATVANYGYTF. CDR3 in DNA: TGTGCCAGCAGCCAAGCGACAGTAGCTAACTATGGCTACACCTTC.

This clone was recorded only once. The V and J genes are TRBV2 and TRBJ1-1; 9 bases fit TRBD1. The V segment lost 8 bases and the J segment 6 bases; nucleotides outside the gene matches: 10. The CDR3 runs 14 residues. The germline CDR1 and CDR2 sequences are SNHLY and FYNNEI. This chain's CDR3 is CASSRQGERPEAFF. The CDR3 DNA reads as TGTGCCAGCTCCCGACAGGGGGAGAGACCTGAAGCTTTCTTT.

The chain carries TRBV29-1 and TRBJ1-2, with 8 bases identical to TRBD1. The CDR3 length is 13 residues. CDR1 is SQVTM and CDR2 is ANQGSEA in the germline V gene. J lost 3 bases, V lost 6 bases, and 6 bases had no gene match. The CDR3 DNA is TGCAGCGTCCTCAGGGGGCTTGACTATGGCTACACCTTC. It translates to CSVLRGLDYGYTF.

This chain links TRBV5-1 with TRBJ2-1; the D gene is possibly TRBD2 (5 bases). Between the trimmed V and J ends, which lost 0 bases and 4 bases, there was a span of 8 bases. The CDR3 totals 14 residues. Germline assignment: CDR1 SGHRS and CDR2 YFSETQ. The CDR3 spells CASSLGLAYNEQFF. CDR3 nucleotides: TGCGCCAGCAGCTTGGGCCTAGCTTACAATGAGCAGTTCTTC. The variable domain in full, with the rest retrieved from reference TRBV5-1 and TRBJ2-1, is KAGVTQTPRYLIKTRGQQVTLSCSPISGHRSVSWYQQTPGQGLQFLFEYFSETQRNKGNFPGRFSGRQFSNSRSEMNVSTLELGDSALYLCASSLGLAYNEQFFGPGTRLTVL.

The table lists this clone with a count of one. The chain uses TRBV2 and TRBJ2-7; 8 bases line up with TRBD1. Trimming removed 6 bases from V and 5 bases from J; junction bases left unmatched: 6. The CDR3 extends over 13 amino acids. Germline V CDR1 and CDR2: SNHLY, FYNNEI. CDR3 nucleotides: TGTGCCAGCAGGGGGACAGGTACCCACGAGCAGTACTTC. Translated: CASRGTGTHEQYF.

This chain joins TRBV19 and TRBJ1-1; possibly TRBD1 for D (6 bases). CDR3 length: 13 residues. The germline gives CDR1 LNHDA, CDR2 SQIVND (reference sequence). With 1 base removed from V and 8 bases from J, the gap between germline ends came to 11 bases. The CDR3 DNA is TGTGCCAGTAGTATAGGAAGCACAGGGGAAGCTTTCTTT. This codes for CASSIGSTGEAFF.

The chain is built from TRBV7-8 and TRBJ2-3, with 9 positions matching TRBD2. CDR3 length: 17 residues. The ends lost 0 bases at V and 2 bases at J; junction bases unmatched: 6. Germline CDR1 and CDR2: SGHVS and FQNEAQ. CDR3 sequence: CASSLARGGLSTDTQYF. The CDR3 coding sequence is TGTGCCAGCAGCTTAGCGCGGGGGGGCCTCTCCACAGATACGCAGTATTTT. The variable domain in full, completed from reference TRBV7-8 and TRBJ2-3, reads GAGVSQSPRYKVAKRGQDVALRCDPISGHVSLFWYQQALGQGPEFLTYFQNEAQLDKSGLPSDRFFAERPEGSVSTLKIQRTQQEDSAVYLCASSLARGGLSTDTQYFGPGTRLTVL.

This clone has only one observation. The chain carries TRBV7-2 and TRBJ2-3; TRBD1 matches 9 bases. Germline CDR1 is SGHTA and CDR2 is FQGNSA. The junction had 10 bases not matched to a gene; V was cut back by 5 bases and J by 4 bases. The CDR3 loop spans 16 amino acids. CDR3 protein: CASSPRGTGISDTQYF. The CDR3 DNA sequence: TGTGCCAGCAGCCCCCGCGGGACAGGGATCTCAGATACGCAGTATTTT.

The chain couples TRBV24-1 to TRBJ2-1; maybe TRBD2 (5 bases). Germline CDR1 and CDR2: KGHDR and SFDVKD. The CDR3 consists of 15 residues. The V gene lost 3 bases and the J gene lost 9 bases, with 17 bases spanning the gap. CDR3 residues: CATSDPSAAEGEQFF. In nucleotides, the CDR3 is TGTGCCACCAGTGATCCCAGCGCCGCCGAGGGTGAGCAGTTCTTC.

The chain employs TRBV4-1 and TRBJ1-2; the match to TRBD1 covers 7 bases. Germline CDR1 and CDR2: MGHRA and YSYEKL. J gave up 5 bases and V 2 bases, and 8 bases lay outside the gene matches. This CDR3 has 15 residues. CDR3 amino acids: CASSQWDRQGYGYTF. The CDR3 DNA is TGCGCCAGCAGCCAATGGGACAGACAAGGGTATGGCTACACCTTC.

The chain employs TRBV7-9 and TRBJ1-2; D is ambiguous. CDR1 is SEHNR, CDR2 FQNEAQ, per germline (reference sequence). Deletions cut 2 bases from V and 8 bases from J, with 9 bases between. The CDR3 is made up of 12 amino acids. Written as DNA, the CDR3 is TGTGCCAGCAGCTTAAACGAGCAAGGCTACACCTTC. This encodes CASSLNEQGYTF.

This chain joins TRBV2 and TRBJ1-1; 8 bases line up with TRBD1. This CDR3 contains 13 residues. After removal of 7 bases from V and 4 bases from J, the junction contained 5 bases not matched to a gene. Germline CDR1 is SNHLY and CDR2 is FYNNEI. Here the CDR3 reads CASTGQGLTEAFF. The DNA of the CDR3 is TGTGCCAGCACCGGACAGGGACTCACTGAAGCTTTCTTT.

J is TRBJ1-3 and V is TRBV18; no firm D call. Trimming cost V 0 bases and J 2 bases, with 8 bases left between them. This CDR3 has 15 residues. CDR1 and CDR2 (germline): KGHSH, LQKENI. CDR3 in amino acids: CASSPPAGTGNTIYF. In DNA, the CDR3 is TGTGCCAGCTCACCACCTGCGGGGACTGGAAACACCATATATTTT.

This chain links TRBV18 with TRBJ1-1; D possibly corresponds to TRBD1 (6 bases). Trimming left V 5 bases short and J 0 bases short, with 7 bases between. The CDR3 runs to 13 residues. Germline V gene lookup returns CDR1 KGHSH and CDR2 LQKENI. In DNA form, the CDR3 reads TGTGCCAGCTCAGACAGGATGAACACTGAAGCTTTCTTT. This codes for CASSDRMNTEAFF.

CDR3 DNA sequence: TGTGCCAGCAGCTCCGGCGGCTATGGCTACACCTTC. Amino acid sequence: CASSSGGYGYTF. The chain recombines TRBV11-3 with TRBJ1-2; D call uncertain. With 4 bases removed from V and 4 bases from J, the gap between germline ends came to 7 bases. CDR3 length equals 12 residues. CDR1 SGHNT and CDR2 YENEEA come from the germline V gene.

The gene calls are TRBV27 and TRBJ2-7, with TRBD1 matching 8 bases. The CDR3 has 15 amino acids. Germline-derived CDR1 and CDR2 are MNHEY and SMNVEV (reference sequence). The ends lost 6 bases at V and 4 bases at J; junction bases unmatched: 11. The CDR3 reads CASRDAGRQGYEQYF. The DNA of the CDR3 is TGTGCCAGCAGGGACGCGGGGAGACAGGGGTACGAGCAGTACTTC.

This sequence joins TRBV15 and TRBJ2-5; D call uncertain. This CDR3 is 14 amino acids long. CDR1 is LNHNV and CDR2 is YYDKDF in the germline V gene (reference sequence). V lost 2 bases and J lost 5, with 12 bases in between. In nucleotides, the CDR3 is TGTGCCACCAGCAGAAAAAACAGTGAGGAGACCCAGTACTTC. Protein sequence: CATSRKNSEETQYF.

The chain carries TRBV29-1 and TRBJ1-2, with 7 bases matching TRBD1. This CDR3 spans 11 amino acids. J lost 8 bases, V lost 7 bases, and 7 bases had no gene match. Germline-derived CDR1 and CDR2 are SQVTM and ANQGSEA. The CDR3 DNA sequence: TGCAGCGCTCTGACAGGGCGCGGCTACACCTTC. The encoded protein is CSALTGRGYTF. Full variable domain (remainder filled in from reference TRBV29-1 and TRBJ1-2): SAVISQKPSRDICQRGTSLTIQCQVDSQVTMMFWYRQQPGQSLTLIATANQGSEATYESGFVIDKFPISRPNLTFSTLTVSNMSPEDSSIYLCSALTGRGYTFGSGTRLTVV.

J is TRBJ1-6 and V is TRBV18, with D unresolved. The CDR3 contains 13 residues. Germline V gives CDR1 KGHSH, CDR2 LQKENI. Between the trimmed V and J ends, which lost 1 base and 8 bases, there was a span of 6 bases. The CDR3 here is CASSPRGDSPLHF. CDR3 in DNA: TGTGCCAGCTCACCACGGGGAGATTCACCCCTCCACTTT.

This clone was detected only once. V usage is TRBV7-9 and J usage is TRBJ2-5, with 10 bases lining up with TRBD1. The trim removed 5 bases at V and 5 bases at J, leaving 8 bases unmatched. This CDR3 contains 15 residues. Looked up from germline, CDR1 is SEHNR and CDR2 is FQNEAQ (reference sequence). Here the CDR3 reads CASSPRTGGGETQYF. CDR3 DNA: TGTGCCAGCAGCCCGAGGACAGGGGGAGGGGAGACCCAGTACTTC.